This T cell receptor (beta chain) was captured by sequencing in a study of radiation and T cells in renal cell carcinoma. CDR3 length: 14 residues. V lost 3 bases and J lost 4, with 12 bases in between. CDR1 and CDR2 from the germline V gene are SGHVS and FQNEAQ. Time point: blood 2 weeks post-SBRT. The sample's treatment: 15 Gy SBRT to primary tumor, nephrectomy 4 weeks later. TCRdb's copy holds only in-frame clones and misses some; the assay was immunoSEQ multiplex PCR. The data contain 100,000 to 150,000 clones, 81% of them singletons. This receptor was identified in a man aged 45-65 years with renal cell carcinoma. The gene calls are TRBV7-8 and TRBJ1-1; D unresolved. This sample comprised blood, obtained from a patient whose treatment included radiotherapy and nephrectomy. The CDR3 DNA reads TGTGCCAGCAGCTTCGAAAGGGATAGCACTGAAGCTTTCTTT. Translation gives CASSFERDSTEAFF.